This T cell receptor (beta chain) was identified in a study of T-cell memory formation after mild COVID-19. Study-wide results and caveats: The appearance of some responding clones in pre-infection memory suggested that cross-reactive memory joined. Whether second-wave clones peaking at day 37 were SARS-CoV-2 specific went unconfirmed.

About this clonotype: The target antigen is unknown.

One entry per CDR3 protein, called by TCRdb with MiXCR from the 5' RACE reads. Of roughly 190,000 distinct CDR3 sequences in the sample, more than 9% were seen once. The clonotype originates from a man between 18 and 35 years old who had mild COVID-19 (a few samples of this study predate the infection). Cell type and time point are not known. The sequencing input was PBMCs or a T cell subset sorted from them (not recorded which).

CDR3 sequence: CASRPGQGGNVVVEEQFF. The CDR3 DNA follows: TGTGCCAGCAGGCCGGGACAGGGTGGGAACGTTGTGGTCGAGGAGCAGTTCTTC. J is TRBJ2-1 and V is TRBV5-4; 9 bases agree with TRBD1. This CDR3 has 18 residues. Germline V gene sequence: CDR1 SGHNT, CDR2 YYREEE (reference sequence). The J segment lost 10 bases and the V segment lost 5 bases, leaving 22 bases of the junction unmatched.